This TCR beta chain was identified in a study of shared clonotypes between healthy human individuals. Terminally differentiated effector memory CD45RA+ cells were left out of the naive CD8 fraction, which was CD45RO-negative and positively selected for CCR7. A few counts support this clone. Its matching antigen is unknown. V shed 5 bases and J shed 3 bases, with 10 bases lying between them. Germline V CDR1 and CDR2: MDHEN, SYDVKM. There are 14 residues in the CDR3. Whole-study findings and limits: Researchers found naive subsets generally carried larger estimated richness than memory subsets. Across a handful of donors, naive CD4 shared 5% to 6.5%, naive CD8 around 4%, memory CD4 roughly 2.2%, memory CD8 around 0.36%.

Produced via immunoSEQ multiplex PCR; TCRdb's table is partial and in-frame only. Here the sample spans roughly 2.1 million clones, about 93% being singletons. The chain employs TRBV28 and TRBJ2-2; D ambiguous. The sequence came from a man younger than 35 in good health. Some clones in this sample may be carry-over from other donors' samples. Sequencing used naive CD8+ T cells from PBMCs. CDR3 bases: TGTGCCAGCAGTCCCGTACGAGACACCGGGGAGCTGTTTTTT. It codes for CASSPVRDTGELFF.